The 3 T cell receptor beta chains in this list originate from one sample, sequenced in a study of OX40 agonist ivuxolimab in advanced cancers. Produced via immunoSEQ multiplex PCR; TCRdb's table is partial and in-frame only. The table includes about 70,000 clones, roughly 85% detected once. The sequenced sample was CD4+ or CD8+ T cells sorted from blood, obtained in a trial of the OX40 agonist ivuxolimab. These receptors were obtained from an adult with an advanced solid tumor such as melanoma, head and neck, liver or kidney cancer.

The chain is built from TRBV6-1 and TRBJ1-2; 8 bases line up with TRBD1. CDR1 is MNHNS, CDR2 SASEGT, per germline. Trimming took 6 bases from V and 12 from J; bases not matched to a gene: 12. The CDR3 length is 13 residues. CDR3 sequence reads: CASSLGQGGGHTF. CDR3 nucleotides: TGTGCCAGCAGCCTCGGACAGGGCGGGGGCCACACCTTC.

Only one count was recorded for this clone. V gene TRBV19 combines with J gene TRBJ1-5; D is possibly TRBD1 (5 bases). Germline V gene sequence: CDR1 LNHDA, CDR2 SQIVND (reference sequence). The CDR3 sequence is 18 residues long. With 3 bases removed from V and 5 bases from J, the gap between germline ends came to 23 bases. This chain's CDR3 is CASSIVQLRRGEHQPQHF. For the CDR3, the DNA is TGTGCCAGTAGTATTGTCCAGCTCCGGAGGGGAGAACATCAGCCCCAGCATTTT.

The chain couples TRBV15 to TRBJ2-1, with 8 bases aligning to TRBD2. Germline values: CDR1 LNHNV, CDR2 YYDKDF (reference sequence). V lost 0 bases, J lost 1 base, and 5 bases stayed unmatched. The CDR3 consists of 17 residues. This chain's CDR3 is CATSRDFGGGSYNEQFF. The CDR3, as DNA: TGTGCCACCAGCAGAGATTTCGGCGGGGGGTCCTACAATGAGCAGTTCTTC.